The present T cell receptor beta chain was sequenced within a study of blood T cell repertoires in COVID-19. Sequenced by immunoSEQ multiplex PCR; TCRdb stores in-frame clones only, minus some. The data hold over 200,000 clones, with around 87% observed a single time. Trimming at V came to 4 bases and at J to 8 bases, leaving 9 bases not matched to a gene. Germline assignment: CDR1 SGHRS and CDR2 YFSETQ. The length of the CDR3 is 14 residues. Enrollees, about 18 to 95 years old, lived in around 23 US areas. Participants reported their clinical history, and cohort assignment relied on those reports. V gene TRBV5-1 combines with J gene TRBJ1-2, with 9 nucleotides matching TRBD1. The sample was PBMCs or T cells enriched from blood (not recorded which). This TCR was recovered from a man aged 25-45 years who had been exposed to COVID-19. CDR3 DNA sequence: TGCGCCAGCAGCACAGGGGGGACAGGGAACGGCTACACCTTC. Protein sequence: CASSTGGTGNGYTF.